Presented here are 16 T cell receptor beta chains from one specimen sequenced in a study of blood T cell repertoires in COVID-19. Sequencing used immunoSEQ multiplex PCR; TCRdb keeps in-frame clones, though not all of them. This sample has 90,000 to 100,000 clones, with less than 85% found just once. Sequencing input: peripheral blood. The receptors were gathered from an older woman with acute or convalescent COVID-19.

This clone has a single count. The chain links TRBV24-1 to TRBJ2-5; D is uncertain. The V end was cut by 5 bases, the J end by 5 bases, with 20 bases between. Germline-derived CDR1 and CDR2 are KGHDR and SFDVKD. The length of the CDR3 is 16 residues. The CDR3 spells CATSAPLGPGAETQYF. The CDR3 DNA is TGTGCCACCAGTGCCCCCTTGGGCCCCGGCGCGGAGACCCAGTACTTC.

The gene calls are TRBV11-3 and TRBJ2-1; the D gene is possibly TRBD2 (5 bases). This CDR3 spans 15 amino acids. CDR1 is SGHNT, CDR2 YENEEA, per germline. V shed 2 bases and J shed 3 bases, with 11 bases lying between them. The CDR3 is CASSLLTGGYNEQFF. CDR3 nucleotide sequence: TGTGCCAGCAGCTTACTGACCGGAGGCTACAATGAGCAGTTCTTC.

CDR3 nucleotides: TGCGCCAGCAGTTTTGATGGGGGGAGCACAGATACGCAGTATTTT. This translates into CASSFDGGSTDTQYF. The rearrangement joins TRBV5-1 to TRBJ2-3; D perhaps matches TRBD2 (6 bases). The germline CDR1 and CDR2 sequences are SGHRS and YFSETQ. There are 15 residues in the CDR3. The germline V and J ends were trimmed by 5 bases and 0 bases, with 13 bases remaining between them.

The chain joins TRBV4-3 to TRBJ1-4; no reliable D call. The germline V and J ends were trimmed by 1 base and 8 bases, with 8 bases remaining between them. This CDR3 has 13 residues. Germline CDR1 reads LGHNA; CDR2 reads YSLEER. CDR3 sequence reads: CASSQVEEEKLFF. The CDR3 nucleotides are TGCGCCAGCAGCCAAGTGGAGGAGGAAAAACTGTTTTTT.

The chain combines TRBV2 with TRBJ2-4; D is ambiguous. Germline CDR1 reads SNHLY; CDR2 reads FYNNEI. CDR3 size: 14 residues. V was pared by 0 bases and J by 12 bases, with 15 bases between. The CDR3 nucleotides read TGTGCCAGCAGTGAAGCGTCTCCGGTAGCTTCTCAGTACTTC. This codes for CASSEASPVASQYF.

The CDR3 loop is CASSPIELRDTEAFF. The CDR3 bases are TGTGCCAGCTCACCTATCGAGCTCAGGGACACTGAAGCTTTCTTT. This chain joins TRBV18 and TRBJ1-1, with D tentatively TRBD1 (5 bases). V shed 3 bases and J shed 3 bases, with 14 bases lying between them. The CDR3 has 15 amino acids. The germline CDR1 and CDR2 sequences are KGHSH and LQKENI. Based on the CDR3 plus reference TRBV18 and TRBJ1-1, the full variable domain is NAGVMQNPRHLVRRRGQEARLRCSPMKGHSHVYWYRQLPEEGLKFMVYLQKENIIDESGMPKERFSAEFPKEGPSILRIQQVVRGDSAAYFCASSPIELRDTEAFFGQGTRLTVV.

Written as DNA, the CDR3 is TGCGCCAGCAGCTCCGGGACATTAGACCGGGGTGAAAAACTGTTTTTT. Its protein product is CASSSGTLDRGEKLFF. The chain is built from TRBV5-1 and TRBJ1-4; D may be TRBD1 (6 bases). Trimming stripped 3 bases from V and 7 bases from J, with 19 bases between. Germline CDR1 reads SGHRS; CDR2 reads YFSETQ. This CDR3 has 16 residues.

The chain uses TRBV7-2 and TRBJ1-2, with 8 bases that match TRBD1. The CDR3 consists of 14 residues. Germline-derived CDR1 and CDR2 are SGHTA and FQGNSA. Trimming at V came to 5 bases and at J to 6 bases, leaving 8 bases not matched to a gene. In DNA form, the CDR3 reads TGTGCCAGCAGCCTACTGGGCAGGGGGCATGGCTACACCTTC. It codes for CASSLLGRGHGYTF.

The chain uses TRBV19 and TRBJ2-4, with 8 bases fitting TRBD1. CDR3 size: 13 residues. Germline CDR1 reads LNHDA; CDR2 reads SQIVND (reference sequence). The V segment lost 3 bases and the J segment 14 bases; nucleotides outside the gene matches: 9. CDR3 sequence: CASSIGPTGEEYF. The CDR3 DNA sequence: TGTGCCAGTAGTATCGGGCCGACAGGGGAGGAGTACTTC.

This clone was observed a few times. CDR3 residues: CASSASGTENSPLHF. The CDR3 DNA follows: TGTGCCAGCAGCGCCTCCGGGACAGAGAATTCACCCCTCCACTTT. This rearrangement joins TRBV9 to TRBJ1-6, with 7 bases identical to TRBD1. Germline values: CDR1 SGDLS, CDR2 YYNGEE. V dropped 3 bases and J dropped 7; count of bases not matched to a gene: 7. This CDR3 comprises 15 residues.

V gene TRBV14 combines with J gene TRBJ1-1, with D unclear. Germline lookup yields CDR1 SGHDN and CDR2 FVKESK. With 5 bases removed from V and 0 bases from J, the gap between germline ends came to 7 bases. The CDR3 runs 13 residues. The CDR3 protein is CASSYSLNTEAFF. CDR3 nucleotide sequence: TGTGCCAGCAGCTACTCATTGAACACTGAAGCTTTCTTT.

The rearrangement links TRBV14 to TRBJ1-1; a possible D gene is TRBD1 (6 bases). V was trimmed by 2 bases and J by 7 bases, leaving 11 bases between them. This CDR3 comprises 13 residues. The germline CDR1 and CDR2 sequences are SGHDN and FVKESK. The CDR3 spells CASSQSLQGEAFF. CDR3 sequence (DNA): TGTGCCAGCAGCCAAAGTTTACAGGGTGAAGCTTTCTTT.

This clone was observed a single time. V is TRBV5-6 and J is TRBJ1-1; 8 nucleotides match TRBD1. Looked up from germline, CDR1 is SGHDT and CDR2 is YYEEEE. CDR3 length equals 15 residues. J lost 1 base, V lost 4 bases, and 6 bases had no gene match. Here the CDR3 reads CASSPAGTGNTEAFF. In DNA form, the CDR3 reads TGTGCCAGCAGCCCCGCCGGGACAGGGAACACTGAAGCTTTCTTT. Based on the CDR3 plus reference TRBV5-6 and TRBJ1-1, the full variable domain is DAGVTQSPTHLIKTRGQQVTLRCSPKSGHDTVSWYQQALGQGPQFIFQYYEEEERQRGNFPDRFSGHQFPNYSSELNVNALLLGDSALYLCASSPAGTGNTEAFFGQGTRLTVV.

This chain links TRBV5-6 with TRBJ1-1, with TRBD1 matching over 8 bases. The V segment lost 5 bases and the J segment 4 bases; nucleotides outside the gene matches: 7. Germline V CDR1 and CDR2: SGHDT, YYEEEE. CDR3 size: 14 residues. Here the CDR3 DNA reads TGTGCCAGCAGACGGAATACAGGGGGCACTGAAGCTTTCTTT. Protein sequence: CASRRNTGGTEAFF.

The CDR3 region is CASSTAGQLEEKLFF. In nucleotides, the CDR3 is TGCGCCAGCAGCACCGCGGGACAGCTCGAGGAAAAACTGTTTTTT. This sequence joins TRBV5-1 and TRBJ1-4, with 7 bases aligning to TRBD1. Germline V lookup: CDR1 SGHRS, CDR2 YFSETQ. CDR3 size: 15 residues. V lost 4 bases to trimming and J lost 8 bases; unmatched junction nucleotides: 11.

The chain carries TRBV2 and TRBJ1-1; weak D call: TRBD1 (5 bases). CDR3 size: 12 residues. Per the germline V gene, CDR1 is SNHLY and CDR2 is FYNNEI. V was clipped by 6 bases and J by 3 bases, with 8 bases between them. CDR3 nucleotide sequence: TGTGCCAGCAGGGGGCGATACACTGAAGCTTTCTTT. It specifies CASRGRYTEAFF.